This TCR beta chain was identified in a study of radiotherapy plus CTLA-4 blockade in lung cancer. Study conclusions and caveats: Peripheral blood showed expansion of tumor-derived TCR clones after radiotherapy and ipilimumab.

The sample holds one count of this clone. Its antigen remains unknown. After removal of 5 bases from V and 12 bases from J, the junction contained 5 bases not matched to a gene. In germline, CDR1 is MDHEN, CDR2 SYDVKM. The CDR3 runs to 12 residues. Clones were sequenced by immunoSEQ multiplex PCR, and TCRdb holds only the in-frame ones, with some missing. The data contain 25,000 to 35,000 clones, 70% to 80% of them singletons. The study gave focal radiation plus ipilimumab CTLA-4 blockade to patients with chemo-refractory metastatic non-small-cell lung cancer. This clonotype was obtained from a human donor with non-small cell lung cancer that progressed on radiotherapy plus ipilimumab. Sample: peripheral blood, taken from a patient treated with radiotherapy plus ipilimumab. V gene TRBV28 combines with J gene TRBJ1-4; TRBD1 matches at 8 bases. The CDR3 reads CASSPTGGQLFF. The CDR3 region has the DNA TGTGCCAGCAGTCCCACAGGGGGGCAACTGTTTTTT.